This entry lists 27 T cell receptor beta chains sequenced from one sample in a study of T-cell memory formation after mild COVID-19. A single record per CDR3 protein comes from TCRdb applying MiXCR to the 5' RACE reads. The table lists 250,000 to 300,000 distinct CDR3 sequences, roughly 17% of them singletons, with roughly 23% in the top ten. Sequencing was performed on PBMCs or a T cell subset sorted from them (not recorded which). The receptor source for this set is a man aged 18-30 years who had mild COVID-19 (a few samples of this study predate the infection). Cell type and time point are not known.

The V gene is TRBV7-2, the J gene TRBJ2-2; D gene unclear. CDR3 length: 13 residues. Germline assignment: CDR1 SGHTA and CDR2 FQGNSA. V gave up 3 bases and J gave up 6 bases, with 8 bases separating them. The CDR3 loop reads CASSFGSSGELFF. The CDR3 DNA is TGTGCCAGCAGCTTTGGGTCTTCCGGGGAGCTGTTTTTT.

This clonotype was recorded a few times. The J gene is TRBJ2-2, the V gene TRBV6-5; D is undetermined. The CDR3 length is 13 residues. Germline V gene sequence: CDR1 MNHEY, CDR2 SVGAGI. The ends were cut back, 3 bases at V and 4 bases at J, with 6 bases in the middle. In DNA form, the CDR3 reads TGTGCCAGCAGTTATGGGCTCACCGGGGAGCTGTTTTTT. It specifies CASSYGLTGELFF.

In this sample, this clonotype turned up many times. This chain joins TRBV4-1 and TRBJ2-7; D is unclear. The V and J ends lost 3 bases and 2 bases respectively, with 11 bases between them. Germline V gene sequence: CDR1 MGHRA, CDR2 YSYEKL. The CDR3 sequence is 14 residues long. Written as DNA, the CDR3 is TGCGCCAGCAGCCAGGCGGACGGTCCCTACGAGCAGTACGTC. Encoded protein: CASSQADGPYEQYV.

This clonotype showed up just a few times. The J gene is TRBJ1-5, the V gene TRBV2; D not certain. Germline lookup yields CDR1 SNHLY and CDR2 FYNNEI. CDR3 length: 13 amino acids. V gave up 7 bases and J gave up 6 bases, with 13 bases separating them. CDR3 bases: TGTGCCAGCATGACCACGTTTTTTCAGCCCCAGCATTTT. The encoded protein is CASMTTFFQPQHF.

This clonotype appeared a few times. The genes are TRBV6-5 and TRBJ2-7, with D unresolved. Between the trimmed V and J ends, which lost 0 bases and 6 bases, there was a span of 9 bases. Germline V lookup: CDR1 MNHEY, CDR2 SVGAGI. The CDR3 spans 13 residues. The DNA of the CDR3 is TGTGCCAGCAGTTACTCGATAGGCGGCGAGCAGTACGTC. Translating it yields CASSYSIGGEQYV.

This clonotype came up a few times. The V gene is TRBV4-3, the J gene TRBJ1-1; D is unclear. The germline gives CDR1 LGHNA, CDR2 YSLEER. The CDR3 has 16 residues. V gave up 0 bases and J gave up 5 bases, with 16 bases separating them. The CDR3 bases are TGCGCCAGCAGCCAAGATCGTCGGCAGACTAGGACTGAAGCTTTCTTT. It specifies CASSQDRRQTRTEAFF.

The rearrangement links TRBV20-1 to TRBJ1-5, with D perhaps matching TRBD1 (5 bases). The CDR3 runs 12 residues. Germline assignment: CDR1 DFQATT and CDR2 SNEGSKA (reference sequence). V lost 5 bases and J lost 15, with 20 bases in between. CDR3 DNA sequence: TGCAGTGCTCCCTCGGACGGGACGAACCCGCATTTT. It yields the protein CSAPSDGTNPHF.

The chain combines TRBV5-1 with TRBJ2-6; D gene unclear. The CDR3 extends over 16 amino acids. Germline CDR1 reads SGHRS; CDR2 reads YFSETQ. Deletions cut 0 bases from V and 0 bases from J, with 7 bases between. The CDR3 DNA follows: TGCGCCAGCAGCTTGGGAACCAGCTCTGGGGCCAACGTCCTGACTTTC. Residues: CASSLGTSSGANVLTF.

The chain employs TRBV6-5 and TRBJ1-6, with a weak D call TRBD1 (5 bases). CDR1 and CDR2 (germline): MNHEY, SVGAGI. Between the trimmed V and J ends, which lost 0 bases and 9 bases, there was a span of 12 bases. The CDR3 has 15 residues. CDR3 coding DNA: TGTGCCAGCAGTTACTCGGGGGGGTTCGGTTCACCCCTCCACTTT. Its translation is CASSYSGGFGSPLHF.

The chain has TRBV14 and TRBJ1-4; a weak D match, TRBD1 (5 bases). CDR1 SGHDN and CDR2 FVKESK come from the germline V gene. The V gene lost 4 bases and the J gene lost 4 bases, with 10 bases spanning the gap. The length of the CDR3 is 14 residues. The CDR3 reads CASSLDRVNEKLFF. The CDR3 region has the DNA TGTGCCAGCAGCCTCGACAGAGTTAATGAAAAACTGTTTTTT.

As DNA, the CDR3 is TGTGCCAGCAGTTTCGGACAGGGAGGAACCAATGAGCAGTTCTTC. The encoded protein is CASSFGQGGTNEQFF. The V and J genes are TRBV27 and TRBJ2-1; 8 nucleotides match TRBD1. Germline values: CDR1 MNHEY, CDR2 SMNVEV (reference sequence). V lost 3 bases and J lost 6; bases outside the gene matches: 7. The CDR3 length is 15 residues.

This clonotype was counted many times. The chain recombines TRBV19 with TRBJ1-2; D ambiguous. Germline CDR1 is LNHDA and CDR2 is SQIVND (reference sequence). Deletions cut 5 bases from V and 0 bases from J, with 13 bases between. The CDR3 is 15 residues long. In nucleotides, the CDR3 is TGTGCCAGTAGTCCGATGGACGGGGCTAACTATGGCTACACCTTC. This translates into CASSPMDGANYGYTF.

This clonotype was detected only a few times. As DNA, the CDR3 is TGTGCCAGCAGCCAAGAGAGGCGGGAACTCTCCTACGAGCAGTACTTC. Translation gives CASSQERRELSYEQYF. The chain recombines TRBV4-2 with TRBJ2-7; a weak D match, TRBD2 (6 bases). Germline CDR1 and CDR2: LGHNA and YNFKEQ. The CDR3 has 16 residues. V lost 0 bases, J lost 0 bases, and 12 bases lay in between.

The chain recombines TRBV2 with TRBJ2-7, with D perhaps TRBD2 (7 bases). The V end lost 11 bases, the J end lost 0 bases, and 17 bases lay between the germline ends. CDR1 is SNHLY and CDR2 is FYNNEI in the germline V gene. The CDR3 totals 14 residues. CDR3 nucleotide sequence: TGTGCCTTGGGGGCGAGCGGGGACTCCTACGAGCAGTACGTC. Encoded protein: CALGASGDSYEQYV.

This clonotype was picked up a small number of times. The chain carries TRBV5-5 and TRBJ1-3; D perhaps matches TRBD1 (5 bases). The germline V gene encodes CDR1 SGHKS and CDR2 YYEKEE (reference sequence). The length of the CDR3 is 14 residues. The V end was cut by 2 bases, the J end by 2 bases, with 8 bases between. DNA for the CDR3: TGTGCCAGCAGCTTCGAGGGACCTGGAAACACCATATATTTT. It translates to CASSFEGPGNTIYF.

This clonotype was seen a few times. This chain uses TRBV20-1 with TRBJ1-2; tentative D call: TRBD1 (6 bases). This CDR3 is 14 amino acids long. Germline-derived CDR1 and CDR2 are DFQATT and SNEGSKA (reference sequence). Trimming stripped 3 bases from V and 4 bases from J, with 15 bases between. CDR3 DNA sequence: TGCAGTGCTAGGGCCCAGACAGGCGTCTATGGCTACACCTTC. Translating gives CSARAQTGVYGYTF.

The table lists this clonotype with many counts. The chain is built from TRBV14 and TRBJ2-1; no reliable D call. The V gene's germline CDR1 is SGHDN and CDR2 FVKESK. Between the trimmed V and J ends, which lost 2 bases and 7 bases, there was a span of 18 bases. This CDR3 region has 16 residues. CDR3 region: CASSQRAWVGSNEQFF. CDR3 coding DNA: TGTGCCAGCAGCCAAAGGGCTTGGGTTGGGTCGAATGAGCAGTTCTTC.

The rearrangement joins TRBV5-1 to TRBJ1-1; D gene ambiguous. V lost 3 bases to trimming and J lost 3 bases, with 12 bases between them. Germline values: CDR1 SGHRS, CDR2 YFSETQ. CDR3 length: 14 residues. The CDR3 spells CASSSNWGDTEAFF. Here the CDR3 DNA reads TGCGCCAGCAGCTCTAATTGGGGAGACACTGAAGCTTTCTTT.

The DNA for the CDR3 is TGTGCCAGCAGCAAGTCGAGCGGTGAGATCTACGAGCAGTACTTC. This gives the protein CASSKSSGEIYEQYF. V gene TRBV7-2 combines with J gene TRBJ2-7; a possible D gene is TRBD2 (5 bases). Germline V CDR1 and CDR2: SGHTA, FQGNSA. Between the trimmed V and J ends, which lost 5 bases and 3 bases, there was a span of 17 bases. The CDR3 is 15 residues long.

V usage is TRBV2 and J usage is TRBJ1-1, with D tentatively TRBD1 (6 bases). Trimming left V 11 bases short and J 0 bases short, with 19 bases between. The CDR3 has 15 residues. Germline V gene sequence: CDR1 SNHLY, CDR2 FYNNEI. CDR3 sequence reads: CAGDWGAAMNTEAFF. The DNA of the CDR3 is TGTGCCGGAGATTGGGGGGCAGCGATGAACACTGAAGCTTTCTTT.

V gene TRBV7-7 combines with J gene TRBJ2-1, with TRBD1 identical over 8 bases. CDR1 and CDR2 from the germline V gene are SSHAT and FNYEAQ (reference sequence). The CDR3 has 16 amino acids. J was trimmed by 2 bases and V by 7 bases; bases with no gene match: 10. CDR3 amino acids: CASTVSTGAPYNEQFF. CDR3 DNA sequence: TGTGCCAGCACTGTTTCGACAGGGGCCCCCTACAATGAGCAGTTCTTC.

The chain carries TRBV12-5 and TRBJ2-7, with D maybe TRBD1 (6 bases). The germline V gene has CDR1 LGHNT and CDR2 FRNRAP. V lost 1 base to trimming and J lost 4 bases, with 14 bases between them. The CDR3 sequence is 15 residues long. The CDR3 here is CASGLATGIRYEQYF. In DNA form, the CDR3 reads TGTGCTAGTGGTTTGGCCACAGGGATTCGGTACGAGCAGTACTTC.

The chain carries TRBV4-1 and TRBJ2-4, with TRBD1 matching over 7 bases. The germline CDR1 and CDR2 sequences are MGHRA and YSYEKL. The CDR3 consists of 15 residues. Trimming took 2 bases from V and 7 from J; bases not matched to a gene: 8. The CDR3 sequence is CASSQTTGDGNIQYF. Here the CDR3 DNA reads TGCGCCAGCAGCCAAACTACAGGGGATGGGAACATTCAGTACTTC.

This chain links TRBV12-3 or TRBV12-4 with TRBJ1-6; no clear D gene. V lost 6 bases and J lost 4, with 7 bases in between. This CDR3 region has 13 residues. The CDR3 spells CASSSAYNSPLHF. The CDR3 nucleotides are TGTGCCAGCAGCTCTGCTTATAATTCACCCCTCCACTTT.

This clonotype was seen a few times. The CDR3 bases are TGTGCCAGCCGATGGATAGGGACCGGGGAGCTGTTTTTT. Protein: CASRWIGTGELFF. This rearrangement joins TRBV12-3 or TRBV12-4 to TRBJ2-2; D uncertain. The CDR3 has 13 amino acids. V was trimmed by 8 bases and J by 5 bases, leaving 12 bases between them.

In its sample, this clonotype was seen many times. V gene TRBV7-2 combines with J gene TRBJ2-1; 11 nucleotides match TRBD2. The V and J ends lost 1 base and 4 bases, in that order; junction bases with no gene match: 0. CDR1 SGHTA and CDR2 FQGNSA come from the germline V gene. This CDR3 region has 15 residues. CDR3 bases: TGTGCCAGCAGCTTAGTAGCGGGGGGGTACAATGAGCAGTTCTTC. It yields the protein CASSLVAGGYNEQFF.

Only a few counts were recorded for this clonotype. The V gene is TRBV12-3 or TRBV12-4, the J gene TRBJ2-5; 7 bases agree with TRBD2. The CDR3 is made up of 10 amino acids. Unmatched junction bases numbered 2, after V lost 6 bases and J lost 10 bases. In DNA, the CDR3 is TGTGCCAGCAGCGGCGGGGGCCAGTACTTC. Translating it yields CASSGGGQYF.